What follows is one TCR beta chain and its context. In the authors' methods: Amplification of reference gene primers provided the estimated nucleated cell counts. Here immunoSEQ multiplex PCR was the method, and the copy in TCRdb shows in-frame clones only, minus some. V and J calls and clone size are as listed in that table; D and trimming were resolved from the DNA. Found here are approximately 250,000 clones, roughly 86% of them singletons; the top ten hold just under 9%. These data belong to a study of blood T cell repertoires in COVID-19. Study details: The samples span acute and convalescent COVID-19 from the United States, Italy and Spain. From T cells, B-cell-depleted T cells, or PBMCs came the material, which was cDNA or gDNA.

The CDR3 covers 14 residues. V trimming: 3 bases; J trimming: 3 bases; junction bases outside the gene matches: 2. Germline CDR1 and CDR2: MDHEN and SYDVKM. The receptor comes from a man aged 35 to 55 with active or convalescent COVID-19. The chain combines TRBV28 with TRBJ1-5; 7 bases are shared with TRBD1. Specimen: peripheral blood. CDR3 in amino acids: CASSLGQPNQPQHF. CDR3 DNA: TGTGCCAGCAGTTTGGGACAGCCCAATCAGCCCCAGCATTTT.